The entry that follows covers one T cell receptor beta chain sequence. This specimen belongs to a study of OX40 agonist ivuxolimab in advanced cancers. Sequenced by immunoSEQ multiplex PCR; TCRdb stores in-frame clones only, minus some. Among roughly 100,000 clones, around 86% were seen once, and the ten largest hold approximately 0.3%. This CDR3 comprises 14 residues. The starting material was CD4+ or CD8+ T cells sorted from blood, obtained in a trial of the OX40 agonist ivuxolimab. The chain combines TRBV21-1 with TRBJ2-7; the table's D call, TRBD2, was not checked against the DNA. TRBV21-1 is noted as a pseudogene. The sequence was collected from an adult with an advanced solid tumor such as melanoma, head and neck, liver or kidney cancer. CDR3 DNA sequence: TGTGCCAGCAGCAAAGAGGGGGGGTTCTCCGAGCAGTACTTC. This sequence encodes CASSKEGGFSEQYF.